This TCR beta chain was identified during a study of cytomegalovirus exposure and HLA in healthy donors. Study as a whole: Of several hundred genotyped donors, more than 75% grouped in the Caucasian-associated ancestry cluster. Study-level results: Later analysis demonstrated an association between a missense DCLRE1C variant and TCR beta V- and J-gene trimming. Researchers catalogued approximately 170 TCR beta chains as cytomegalovirus-associated. Clonal expansion, a later analysis showed, was greater in HLA-associated TCR beta chains than in equally common others.

60 Vbeta and 13 Jbeta primers were used in PCR. The table came from immunoSEQ multiplex PCR; TCRdb's copy has only in-frame clones and leaves some out. Of more than 85,000 clones detected, around 72% appear once; the ten largest clones hold 13% to 15%. As concerns this clone: Its antigen is currently unknown.

V was cut by 4 bases and J by 10 bases, with 13 bases left in between. The length of the CDR3 is 12 residues. Germline CDR1 reads MNHEY; CDR2 reads SMNVEV (reference sequence). The sequencing sample was made of PBMCs. This receptor was taken from a male donor in good health and CMV-seropositive. This chain connects TRBV27 to TRBJ1-1, with a possible D match to TRBD1 (6 bases). The CDR3 region is CASSSGATTAFF. The CDR3 DNA sequence: TGTGCCAGCAGTTCAGGGGCTACGACAGCTTTCTTT.